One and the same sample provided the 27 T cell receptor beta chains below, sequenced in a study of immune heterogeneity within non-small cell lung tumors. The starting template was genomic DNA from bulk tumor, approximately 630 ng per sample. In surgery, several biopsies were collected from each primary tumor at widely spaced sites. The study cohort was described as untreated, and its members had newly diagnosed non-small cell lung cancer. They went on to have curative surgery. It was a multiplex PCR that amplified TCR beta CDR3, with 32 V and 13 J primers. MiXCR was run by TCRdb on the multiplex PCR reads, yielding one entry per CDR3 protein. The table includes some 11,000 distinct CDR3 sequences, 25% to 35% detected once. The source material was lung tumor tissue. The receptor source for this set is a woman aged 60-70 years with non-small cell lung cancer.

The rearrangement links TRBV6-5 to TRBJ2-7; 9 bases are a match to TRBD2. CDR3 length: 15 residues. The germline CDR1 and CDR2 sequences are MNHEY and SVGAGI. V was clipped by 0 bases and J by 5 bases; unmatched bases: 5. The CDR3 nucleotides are TGTGCCAGCAGTTACTCGACTAGCGGTACCCACGAGCAGTACTTC. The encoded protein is CASSYSTSGTHEQYF.

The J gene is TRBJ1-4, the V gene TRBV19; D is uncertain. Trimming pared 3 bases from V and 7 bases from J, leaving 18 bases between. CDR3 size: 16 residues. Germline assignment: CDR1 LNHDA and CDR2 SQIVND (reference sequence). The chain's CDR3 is CASSISSPQLSEKLFF. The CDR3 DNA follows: TGTGCCAGTAGTATTTCTTCACCCCAACTCTCTGAAAAACTGTTTTTT.

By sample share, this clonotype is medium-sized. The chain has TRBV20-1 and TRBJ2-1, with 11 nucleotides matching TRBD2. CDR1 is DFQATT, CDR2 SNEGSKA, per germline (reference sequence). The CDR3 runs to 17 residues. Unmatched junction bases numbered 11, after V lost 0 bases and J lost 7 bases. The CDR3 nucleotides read TGCAGTGCTAGAGAGAAGGGGGTAGCGGGAGGGAGGAATGAGCAGTTCTTC. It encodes CSAREKGVAGGRNEQFF.

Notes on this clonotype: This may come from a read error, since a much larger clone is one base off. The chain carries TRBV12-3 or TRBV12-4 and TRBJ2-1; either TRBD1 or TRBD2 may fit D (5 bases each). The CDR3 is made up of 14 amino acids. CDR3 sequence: CAGSPRGGSDEQFF. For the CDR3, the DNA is TGTGCCGGCAGTCCCCGTGGGGGATCCGATGAGCAGTTCTTC.

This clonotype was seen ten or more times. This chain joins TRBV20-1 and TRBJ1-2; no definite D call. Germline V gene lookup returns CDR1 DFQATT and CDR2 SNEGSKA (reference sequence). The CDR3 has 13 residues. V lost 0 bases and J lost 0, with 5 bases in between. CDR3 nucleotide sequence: TGCAGTGCTAGAGATCCATCTAACTATGGCTACACCTTC. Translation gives CSARDPSNYGYTF.

Written as DNA, the CDR3 is TGTGCCAGCAGCGTAGATTTCGTCCAAGCGCAGTTCTTC. Residues: CASSVDFVQAQFF. The chain has TRBV9 and TRBJ2-1, with D uncertain. Trimming left V 0 bases short and J 12 bases short, with 13 bases between. Germline loops: CDR1 SGDLS, CDR2 YYNGEE. This CDR3 contains 13 residues.

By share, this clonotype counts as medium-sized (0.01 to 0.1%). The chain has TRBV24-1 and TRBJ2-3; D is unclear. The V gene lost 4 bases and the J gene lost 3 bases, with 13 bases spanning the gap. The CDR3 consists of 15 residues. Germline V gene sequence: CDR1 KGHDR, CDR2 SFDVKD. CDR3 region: CATSDPARRTDTQYF. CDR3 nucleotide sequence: TGTGCCACCAGTGACCCCGCCCGGAGAACAGATACGCAGTATTTT.

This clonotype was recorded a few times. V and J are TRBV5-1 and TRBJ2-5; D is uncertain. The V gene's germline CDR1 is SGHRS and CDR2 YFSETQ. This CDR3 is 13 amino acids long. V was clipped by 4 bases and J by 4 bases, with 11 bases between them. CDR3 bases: TGCGCCAGCAGCGCCGGACCGCTAGAGACCCAGTACTTC. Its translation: CASSAGPLETQYF.

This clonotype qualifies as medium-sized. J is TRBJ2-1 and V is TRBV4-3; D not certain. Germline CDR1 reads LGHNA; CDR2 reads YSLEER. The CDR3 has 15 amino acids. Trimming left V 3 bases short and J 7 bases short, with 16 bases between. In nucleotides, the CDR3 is TGCGCCAGCAGCCAGGAACCCCAGGTGGGGAATGAGCAGTTCTTC. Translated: CASSQEPQVGNEQFF.

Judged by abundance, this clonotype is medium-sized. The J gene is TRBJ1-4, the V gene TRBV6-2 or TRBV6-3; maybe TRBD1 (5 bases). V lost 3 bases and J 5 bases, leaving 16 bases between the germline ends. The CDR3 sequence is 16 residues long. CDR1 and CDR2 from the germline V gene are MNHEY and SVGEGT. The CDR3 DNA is TGTGCCAGCAGTTATCCGCCGGGACGGGAAAATGAAAAACTGTTTTTT. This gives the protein CASSYPPGRENEKLFF.

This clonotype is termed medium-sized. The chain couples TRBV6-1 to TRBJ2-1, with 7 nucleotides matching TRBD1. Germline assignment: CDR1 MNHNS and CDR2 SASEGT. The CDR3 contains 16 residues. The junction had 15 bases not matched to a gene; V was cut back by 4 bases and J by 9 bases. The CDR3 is CASSANRGRFGGEQFF. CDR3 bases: TGTGCCAGCAGTGCCAACAGGGGCAGGTTCGGAGGTGAGCAGTTCTTC.

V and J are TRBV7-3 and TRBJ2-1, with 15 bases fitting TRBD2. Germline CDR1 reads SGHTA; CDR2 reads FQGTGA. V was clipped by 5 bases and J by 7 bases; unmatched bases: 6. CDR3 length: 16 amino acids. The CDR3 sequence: CASSAQGLAGGNEQFF. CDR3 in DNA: TGTGCCAGCAGCGCCCAGGGACTAGCGGGAGGAAATGAGCAGTTCTTC.

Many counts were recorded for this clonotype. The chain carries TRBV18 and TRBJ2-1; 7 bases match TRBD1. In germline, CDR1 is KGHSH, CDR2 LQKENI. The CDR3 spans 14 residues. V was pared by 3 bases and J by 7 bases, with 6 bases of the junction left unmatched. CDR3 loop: CASSPGTALNEQFF. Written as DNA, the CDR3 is TGTGCCAGCTCACCGGGGACAGCATTGAATGAGCAGTTCTTC.

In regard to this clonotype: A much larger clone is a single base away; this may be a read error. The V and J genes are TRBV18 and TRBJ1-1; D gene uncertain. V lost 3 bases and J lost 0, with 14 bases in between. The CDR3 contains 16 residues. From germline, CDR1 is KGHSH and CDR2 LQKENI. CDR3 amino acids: CASSPTPGSLNTEAFF. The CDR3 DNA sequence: TGTGCCAGCTCACCGACCCCGGGAAGCTTGAACACTGAAGCTTTCTTT.

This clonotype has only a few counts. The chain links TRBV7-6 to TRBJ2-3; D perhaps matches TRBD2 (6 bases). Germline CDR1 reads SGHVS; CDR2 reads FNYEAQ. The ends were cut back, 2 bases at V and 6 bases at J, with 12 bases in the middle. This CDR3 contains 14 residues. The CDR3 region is CASSLSHGSDTQYF. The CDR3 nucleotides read TGTGCCAGCAGCTTATCGCACGGGAGTGATACGCAGTATTTT.

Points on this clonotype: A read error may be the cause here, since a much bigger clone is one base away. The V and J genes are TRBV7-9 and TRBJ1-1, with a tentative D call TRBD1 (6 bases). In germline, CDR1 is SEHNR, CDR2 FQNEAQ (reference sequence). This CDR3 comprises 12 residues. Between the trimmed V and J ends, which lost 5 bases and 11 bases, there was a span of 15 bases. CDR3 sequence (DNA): TGTGCCAGCAGCACCGGACAGTTCGATGCTTTCTTT. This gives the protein CASSTGQFDAFF.

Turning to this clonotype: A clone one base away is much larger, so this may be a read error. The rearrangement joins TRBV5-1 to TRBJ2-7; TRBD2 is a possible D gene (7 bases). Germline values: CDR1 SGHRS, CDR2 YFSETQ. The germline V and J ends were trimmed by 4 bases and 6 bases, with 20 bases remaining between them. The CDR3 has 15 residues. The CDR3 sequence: CASSLLARGPGEQYF. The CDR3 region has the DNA TGCGCCAGCAGCCTCCTCGCGCGGGGGCCGGGCGAGCAGTACTTC.

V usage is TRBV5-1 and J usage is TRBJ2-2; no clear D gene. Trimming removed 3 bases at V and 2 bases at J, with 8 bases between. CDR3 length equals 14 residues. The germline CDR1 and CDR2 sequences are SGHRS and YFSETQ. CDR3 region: CASSWVGNTGELFF. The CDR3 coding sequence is TGCGCCAGCAGCTGGGTAGGCAACACCGGGGAGCTGTTTTTT.

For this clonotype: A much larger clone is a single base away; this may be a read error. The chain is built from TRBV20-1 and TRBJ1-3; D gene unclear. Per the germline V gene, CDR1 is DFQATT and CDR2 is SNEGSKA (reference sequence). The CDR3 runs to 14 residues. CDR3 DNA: TGCAGTGCTAGGACCGGCACCTCTGGAAACGCCATATATTTT. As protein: CSARTGTSGNAIYF.

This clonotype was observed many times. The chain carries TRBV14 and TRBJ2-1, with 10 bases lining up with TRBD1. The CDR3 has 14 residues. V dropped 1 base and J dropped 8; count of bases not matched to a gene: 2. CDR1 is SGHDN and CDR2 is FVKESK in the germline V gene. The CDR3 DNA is TGTGCCAGCAGCCAAGGGACAGGGGGGGATGAGCAGTTCTTC. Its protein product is CASSQGTGGDEQFF.

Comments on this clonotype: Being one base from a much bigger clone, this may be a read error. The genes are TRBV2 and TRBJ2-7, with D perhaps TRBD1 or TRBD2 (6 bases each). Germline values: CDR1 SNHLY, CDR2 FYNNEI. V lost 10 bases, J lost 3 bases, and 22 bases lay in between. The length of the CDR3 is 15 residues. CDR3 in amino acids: CAIRPGRGHLYEQYF. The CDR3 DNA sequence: TGTGCCATCCGTCCGGGACGGGGGCACCTCTACGAGCAGTACTTC.

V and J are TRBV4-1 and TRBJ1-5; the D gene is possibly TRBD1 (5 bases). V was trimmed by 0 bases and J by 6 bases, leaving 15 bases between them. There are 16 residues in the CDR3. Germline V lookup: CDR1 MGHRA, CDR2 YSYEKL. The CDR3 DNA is TGCGCCAGCAGCCAAGATCCATGGGGCTCCGCTCAGCCCCAGCATTTT. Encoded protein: CASSQDPWGSAQPQHF.

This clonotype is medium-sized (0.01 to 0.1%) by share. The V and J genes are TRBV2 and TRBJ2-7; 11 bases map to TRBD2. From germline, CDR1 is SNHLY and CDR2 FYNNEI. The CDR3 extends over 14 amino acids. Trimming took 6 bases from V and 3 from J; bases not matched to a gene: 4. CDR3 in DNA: TGTGCCAGCAGAGGGACTAGCGGTAACTACGAGCAGTACTTC. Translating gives CASRGTSGNYEQYF.

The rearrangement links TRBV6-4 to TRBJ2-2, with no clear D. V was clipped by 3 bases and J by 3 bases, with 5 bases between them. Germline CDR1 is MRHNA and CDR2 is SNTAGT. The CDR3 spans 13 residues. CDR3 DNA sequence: TGTGCCAGCAGTGAAGAGGACACCGGGGAGCTGTTTTTT. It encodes CASSEEDTGELFF.

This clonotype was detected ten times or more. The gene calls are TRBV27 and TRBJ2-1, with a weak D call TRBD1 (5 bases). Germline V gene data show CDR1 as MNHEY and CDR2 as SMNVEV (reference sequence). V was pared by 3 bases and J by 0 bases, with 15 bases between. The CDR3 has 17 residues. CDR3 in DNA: TGTGCCAGCAGTTTTGGGGCAGGACCCAGCTCCTACAATGAGCAGTTCTTC. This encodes CASSFGAGPSSYNEQFF.

DNA for the CDR3: TGTGCCAGCAGCTCCCAGAATTACGGCGGGCGAGGGCAGTACTTC. Protein: CASSSQNYGGRGQYF. The chain links TRBV7-9 to TRBJ2-7, with D perhaps matching TRBD2 (5 bases). Between the trimmed V and J ends, which lost 4 bases and 9 bases, there was a span of 22 bases. The CDR3 has 15 amino acids. Germline loops: CDR1 SEHNR, CDR2 FQNEAQ (reference sequence).

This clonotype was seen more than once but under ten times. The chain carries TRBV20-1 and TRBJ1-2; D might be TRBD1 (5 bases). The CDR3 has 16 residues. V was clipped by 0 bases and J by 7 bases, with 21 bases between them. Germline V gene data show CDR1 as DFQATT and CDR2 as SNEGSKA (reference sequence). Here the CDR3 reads CSARDSNWVSGVGYTF. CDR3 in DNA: TGCAGTGCTAGAGATTCGAATTGGGTTTCGGGGGTTGGCTACACCTTC.